These T cell receptor beta chains were read from a single sample in a study of Ad26.COV2.S vaccination and SARS-CoV-2 variants. Produced via immunoSEQ multiplex PCR; TCRdb's table is partial and in-frame only. This sample carries around 300,000 clones, less than 90% of them seen once, and the ten largest clones take roughly a tenth. The sequencing here drew on peripheral blood, taken in a trial of Ad26.COV2.S vaccine versus placebo. The receptors here all came from a person between 18 and 65 years old who received the Ad26.COV2.S COVID-19 vaccine or a placebo. CDR3s include the opening cysteine and the closing phenylalanine or tryptophan. Fields, in order: D gene, V gene, J gene, clone size, CDR3 DNA, CDR3 protein. A D gene is named only where the DNA matches it firmly. For some rows the clone size is stated as once, few or many, or as a class when expanded; others skip it.

d_call: -
v_call: TRBV4-3
j_call: TRBJ2-5
clone_size: -
cdr3_nt: TGCGCCAGCAGCCAAGGGACAGCAGAAGAGACCCAGTACTTC
cdr3_aa: CASSQGTAEETQYF

d_call: -
v_call: TRBV3-1/TRBV3-2
j_call: TRBJ2-1
clone_size: -
cdr3_nt: TGTGCCAGCAGCCAGGGAAATAGTGAGCAGTTCTTC
cdr3_aa: CASSQGNSEQFF

d_call: -
v_call: TRBV30
j_call: TRBJ1-1
clone_size: once
cdr3_nt: TGTGCCTGGAGTCGGGACCCCGAGGGGACTGAAGCTTTCTTT
cdr3_aa: CAWSRDPEGTEAFF

d_call: -
v_call: TRBV2
j_call: TRBJ2-7
clone_size: -
cdr3_nt: TGTGCCAGCAGTGAAATACTGGGCCACGTTCCAGAGCAGTACTTC
cdr3_aa: CASSEILGHVPEQYF

d_call: -
v_call: TRBV19
j_call: TRBJ2-3
clone_size: -
cdr3_nt: TGTGCCAGTAGTCCGAATCAGGGGAATACGCAGTATTTT
cdr3_aa: CASSPNQGNTQYF

d_call: -
v_call: TRBV9
j_call: TRBJ1-5
clone_size: -
cdr3_nt: TGTGCCAGCAGCGCGGACAGCTTTAGCAATCAGCCCCAGCATTTT
cdr3_aa: CASSADSFSNQPQHF

d_call: TRBD1
v_call: TRBV2
j_call: TRBJ1-5
clone_size: -
cdr3_nt: TGTGCCAGCAGAGCCGGGACAGGGGCCCAGCCCCAGCATTTT
cdr3_aa: CASRAGTGAQPQHF

d_call: -
v_call: TRBV19
j_call: TRBJ2-1
clone_size: -
cdr3_nt: TGTGCCAGTAGTATCTGGGGGTCGATGAAGGATGAGCAGTTCTTC
cdr3_aa: CASSIWGSMKDEQFF

d_call: TRBD1
v_call: TRBV7-2
j_call: TRBJ2-4
clone_size: once
cdr3_nt: TGTGCCAGCAGCTCCGGACAGGGAAACATTCAGTACTTC
cdr3_aa: CASSSGQGNIQYF

d_call: -
v_call: TRBV11-2
j_call: TRBJ2-2
clone_size: -
cdr3_nt: TGTGCCAGCAGCTTAGGAGGGCCTCGGGGCGGGGAGCTGTTTTTT
cdr3_aa: CASSLGGPRGGELFF

d_call: TRBD1
v_call: TRBV25-1
j_call: TRBJ1-6
clone_size: -
cdr3_nt: TGTGCCAGCAGTGACTGGACAGGGGGGAGCTCCTATAATTCACCCCTCCACTTT
cdr3_aa: CASSDWTGGSSYNSPLHF

d_call: -
v_call: TRBV30
j_call: TRBJ1-2
clone_size: -
cdr3_nt: TGTGCCTGGGCCCAGAGATATAACTATGGCTACACCTTC
cdr3_aa: CAWAQRYNYGYTF

d_call: -
v_call: TRBV13
j_call: TRBJ1-1
clone_size: -
cdr3_nt: TGTGCCAGCAGCCGGCGGGACCGCGTGAACACTGAAGCTTTCTTT
cdr3_aa: CASSRRDRVNTEAFF

d_call: -
v_call: TRBV5-1
j_call: TRBJ2-5
clone_size: -
cdr3_nt: TGCGCCAGCAGCCAACAAGAGACCCAGTACTTC
cdr3_aa: CASSQQETQYF

d_call: TRBD2
v_call: TRBV30
j_call: TRBJ2-1
clone_size: -
cdr3_nt: TGTGCCTGGAGTGCCCTAGCGGGTGAGCAGTTCTTC
cdr3_aa: CAWSALAGEQFF

d_call: -
v_call: TRBV28
j_call: TRBJ1-1
clone_size: -
cdr3_nt: TGTGCCAGCAGAGGGATGGTGAACACTGAAGCTTTCTTT
cdr3_aa: CASRGMVNTEAFF

d_call: -
v_call: TRBV3-1/TRBV3-2
j_call: TRBJ1-3
clone_size: -
cdr3_nt: TGTGCCAGCAGCCAAGATTATACGGGTGGCTCTGGAAACACCATATATTTT
cdr3_aa: CASSQDYTGGSGNTIYF

d_call: -
v_call: TRBV28
j_call: TRBJ1-5
clone_size: -
cdr3_nt: TGTGCCAGCAGTTTCCGGACGGGGGGTAATCAGCCCCAGCATTTT
cdr3_aa: CASSFRTGGNQPQHF

d_call: -
v_call: TRBV20-1
j_call: TRBJ2-7
clone_size: -
cdr3_nt: TGCAGTGCTAGTCGGGACCTACCATCTTCCTACGAGCAGTACTTC
cdr3_aa: CSASRDLPSSYEQYF

d_call: -
v_call: TRBV19
j_call: TRBJ1-6
clone_size: -
cdr3_nt: TGTGCCAGTAGTTCACAGAAGGACTCACCCCTCCACTTT
cdr3_aa: CASSSQKDSPLHF

d_call: -
v_call: TRBV4-1
j_call: TRBJ2-7
clone_size: -
cdr3_nt: TGCGCCAGCAGCCAAGAGGCGGGCAGGGTGGACTACGAGCAGTACTTC
cdr3_aa: CASSQEAGRVDYEQYF

d_call: -
v_call: TRBV19
j_call: TRBJ2-2
clone_size: -
cdr3_nt: TGTGCCAGTAGTATATCTCAGGGGCAGGCCGGGGAGCTGTTTTTT
cdr3_aa: CASSISQGQAGELFF

d_call: -
v_call: TRBV2
j_call: TRBJ2-3
clone_size: once
cdr3_nt: TGTGCCAGCAGCCCGGATTATGAGAGGAGCACAGATACGCAGTATTTT
cdr3_aa: CASSPDYERSTDTQYF

d_call: TRBD2
v_call: TRBV19
j_call: TRBJ2-3
clone_size: -
cdr3_nt: TGTGCCAGTAGTACCCTGGGGACTAGCGGGAGATCCTACACAGATACGCAGTATTTT
cdr3_aa: CASSTLGTSGRSYTDTQYF

d_call: -
v_call: TRBV29-1
j_call: TRBJ1-5
clone_size: few
cdr3_nt: TGCAGCTACGGAGAGGGAGGGGATCAGCCCCAGCATTTT
cdr3_aa: CSYGEGGDQPQHF

d_call: TRBD1
v_call: TRBV5-1
j_call: TRBJ1-5
clone_size: -
cdr3_nt: TGCGCCAGCAGTAAGGGACAGGGCCTCAATCAGCCCCAGCATTTT
cdr3_aa: CASSKGQGLNQPQHF

d_call: -
v_call: TRBV7-9
j_call: TRBJ2-7
clone_size: -
cdr3_nt: TGTGCCAGCAGCTATTCTCCTGGGGGACATTCCTTTTCCTACGAGCAGTACTTC
cdr3_aa: CASSYSPGGHSFSYEQYF

d_call: -
v_call: TRBV3-1/TRBV3-2
j_call: TRBJ1-5
clone_size: once
cdr3_nt: TGTGCCAGCAGCCCGGCCGGGAACAATCAGCCCCAGCATTTT
cdr3_aa: CASSPAGNNQPQHF

d_call: TRBD1
v_call: TRBV3-1/TRBV3-2
j_call: TRBJ1-3
clone_size: few
cdr3_nt: TGTGCCAGCAGCCGCCGACAGGGCACGGACACCATATATTTT
cdr3_aa: CASSRRQGTDTIYF

d_call: -
v_call: TRBV28
j_call: TRBJ1-2
clone_size: -
cdr3_nt: TGTGCCAGCAGTTTGTACACAAACTATGGCTACACCTTC
cdr3_aa: CASSLYTNYGYTF

d_call: -
v_call: TRBV3-1/TRBV3-2
j_call: TRBJ2-6
clone_size: -
cdr3_nt: TGTGCCAGCGGCCAGGGGTTAGGGGCCAACGTCCTGACTTTC
cdr3_aa: CASGQGLGANVLTF

d_call: TRBD1
v_call: TRBV5-6
j_call: TRBJ2-5
clone_size: -
cdr3_nt: TGTGCCAGCTATCGAACCCCGGACAGGTCCGAAGAGACCCAGTACTTC
cdr3_aa: CASYRTPDRSEETQYF

d_call: -
v_call: TRBV29-1
j_call: TRBJ1-1
clone_size: -
cdr3_nt: TGCAGCGCCCAGCGAGGGGGACGGACTGAAGCTTTCTTT
cdr3_aa: CSAQRGGRTEAFF

d_call: -
v_call: TRBV7-9
j_call: TRBJ1-2
clone_size: -
cdr3_nt: TGTGCCAGCAGCTTAATGTCAGGCATCTATGGCTACACCTTC
cdr3_aa: CASSLMSGIYGYTF

d_call: -
v_call: TRBV4-2
j_call: TRBJ1-3
clone_size: few
cdr3_nt: TGTGCCAGCAGCCAAGATCGGGCTACCTCTGGAAACACCATATATTTT
cdr3_aa: CASSQDRATSGNTIYF

d_call: -
v_call: TRBV27
j_call: TRBJ2-2
clone_size: -
cdr3_nt: TGTGCCAGCAGTACCCTCGGGACGACCACCGGGGAGCTGTTTTTT
cdr3_aa: CASSTLGTTTGELFF

d_call: -
v_call: TRBV3-1/TRBV3-2
j_call: TRBJ1-2
clone_size: once
cdr3_nt: TGTGCCAGCAGACTCTTCGGGGGAGGCTACACCTTC
cdr3_aa: CASRLFGGGYTF

d_call: TRBD1
v_call: TRBV9
j_call: TRBJ2-3
clone_size: -
cdr3_nt: TGTGCCAGCAGCGCCACCTGGGACAGGCCCCCCGCAGATACGCAGTATTTT
cdr3_aa: CASSATWDRPPADTQYF

d_call: -
v_call: TRBV10-3
j_call: TRBJ2-7
clone_size: -
cdr3_nt: TGTGCCATCAGTGAGTCTGGGCTAGCATTCGAGCAGTACTTC
cdr3_aa: CAISESGLAFEQYF

d_call: TRBD1
v_call: TRBV28
j_call: TRBJ1-2
clone_size: -
cdr3_nt: TGTGCCAGCAGTGAAACAGGGGGCGGTCACGGCTACACCTTC
cdr3_aa: CASSETGGGHGYTF

d_call: TRBD1
v_call: TRBV19
j_call: TRBJ2-7
clone_size: -
cdr3_nt: TGTGCCAGTAGCCCAGGGACAGGGGGTCATTCCTACGAGCAGTACTTC
cdr3_aa: CASSPGTGGHSYEQYF

d_call: TRBD2
v_call: TRBV2
j_call: TRBJ2-7
clone_size: -
cdr3_nt: TGTGCCAGCACGAATGGACTAGCGGGAGGGTACGAGCAGTACTTC
cdr3_aa: CASTNGLAGGYEQYF

d_call: -
v_call: TRBV5-1
j_call: TRBJ2-6
clone_size: -
cdr3_nt: TGCGCCAGCACTTGGTCTGTCTCTGGGGCCAACGTCCTGACTTTC
cdr3_aa: CASTWSVSGANVLTF

d_call: -
v_call: TRBV2
j_call: TRBJ2-7
clone_size: -
cdr3_nt: TGTGCCAGCAGCCTATTAGCTGGGGGGGCCATTACCTCCTACGAGCAGTACTTC
cdr3_aa: CASSLLAGGAITSYEQYF

d_call: -
v_call: TRBV4-2
j_call: TRBJ1-1
clone_size: -
cdr3_nt: TGTGCCAGCAGCCAAGACCGGCAGGGAGAGAACACTGAAGCTTTCTTT
cdr3_aa: CASSQDRQGENTEAFF

d_call: -
v_call: TRBV9
j_call: TRBJ2-1
clone_size: -
cdr3_nt: TGTGCCAGCAGCGTCTACTACAATGAGCAGTTCTTC
cdr3_aa: CASSVYYNEQFF

d_call: -
v_call: TRBV5-1
j_call: TRBJ1-6
clone_size: once
cdr3_nt: TGCGCCAGCAGCCTCGCGGACCTCACGGATTCACCCCTCCACTTT
cdr3_aa: CASSLADLTDSPLHF

d_call: -
v_call: TRBV5-1
j_call: TRBJ2-2
clone_size: once
cdr3_nt: TGCGCCAGCAGCTTGACAGGAAAATCGAACACCGGGGAGCTGTTTTTT
cdr3_aa: CASSLTGKSNTGELFF

d_call: -
v_call: TRBV27
j_call: TRBJ1-6
clone_size: -
cdr3_nt: TGTGCCAGCAGTTTTAGGACAGTTTATAATTCACCCCTCCACTTT
cdr3_aa: CASSFRTVYNSPLHF

d_call: TRBD1
v_call: TRBV7-6
j_call: TRBJ1-3
clone_size: once
cdr3_nt: TGTGCCAGCAGCCTAGTGGGGGGGACAGGGCTCTTCTCTGGAAACACCATATATTTT
cdr3_aa: CASSLVGGTGLFSGNTIYF

d_call: TRBD2
v_call: TRBV5-1
j_call: TRBJ2-3
clone_size: -
cdr3_nt: TGCGCCAGCAGCGCAGCGGGGGGGAACAGACATACGCAGTATTTT
cdr3_aa: CASSAAGGNRHTQYF